This T cell receptor (beta chain) was identified in a study of blood T cell repertoires in COVID-19. At the level of the study: The United States, Italy and Spain provided the acute and convalescent COVID-19 samples. The analysed material was cDNA or gDNA that came from T cells, B-cell-depleted T cells, or PBMCs.

Under the authors' procedure: Scientists estimated how many nucleated cells there were by amplifying reference gene primers. Repertoires were generated with immunoSEQ multiplex PCR, while TCRdb's copy carries only in-frame clones and drops some. That table furnishes V, J and clone size, whereas the DNA furnished D and trimming. Of fewer than 300,000 clones listed, approximately 91% are singletons. Those enrolled in Seattle joined during active infection and were followed longitudinally afterward. The clonotype originates from a woman aged 25 to 39 with COVID-19, enrolled during active disease. The sequenced sample consisted of peripheral blood.

CDR3 sequence: CASSQAILAGINNEQFF. For the CDR3, the DNA is TGTGCCAGCAGCCAAGCCATACTAGCGGGAATTAACAATGAGCAGTTCTTC. The V call is TRBV3-1 (or the pseudogene TRBV3-2), the J call TRBJ2-1; 10 bases are shared with TRBD2. From germline, CDR1 is LGHDT and CDR2 YNNKEL (reference sequence). V lost 1 base to trimming and J lost 5 bases; unmatched junction nucleotides: 8. The CDR3 runs to 17 residues.